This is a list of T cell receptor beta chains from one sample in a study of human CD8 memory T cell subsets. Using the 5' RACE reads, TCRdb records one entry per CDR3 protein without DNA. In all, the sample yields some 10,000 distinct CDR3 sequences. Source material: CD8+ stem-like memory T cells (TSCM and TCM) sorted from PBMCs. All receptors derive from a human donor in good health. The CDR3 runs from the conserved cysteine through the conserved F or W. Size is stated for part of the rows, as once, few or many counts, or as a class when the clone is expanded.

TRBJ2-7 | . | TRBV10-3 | CAISESRGPSYEQYF
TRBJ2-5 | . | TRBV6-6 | CASNPGLAGETQYF
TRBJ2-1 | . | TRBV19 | CASSIDDSSYNEQFF
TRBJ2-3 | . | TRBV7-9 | CASSPGTPDTQYF
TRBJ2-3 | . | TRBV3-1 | CASSPILELAGAGDTQYF
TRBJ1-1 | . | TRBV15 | CATSRDLGTGTEAFF
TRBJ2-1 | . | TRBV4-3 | CASSRQLAGPYNEQFF
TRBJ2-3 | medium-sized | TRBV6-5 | CASSYSTGEEWDTQYF
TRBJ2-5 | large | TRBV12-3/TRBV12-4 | CASSFSGVQETQYF
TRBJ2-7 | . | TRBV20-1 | CSAEGSREYEQYF
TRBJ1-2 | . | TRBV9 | CASSENDGGVYGYTF
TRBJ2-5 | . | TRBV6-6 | CASSYRPQETQYF
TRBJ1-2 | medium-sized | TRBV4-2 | CASSQDLTRGTGYGYTF
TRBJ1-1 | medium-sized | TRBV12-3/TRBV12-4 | CASSGRAEAFF
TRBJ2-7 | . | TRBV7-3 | CASSLKDTDEQYF
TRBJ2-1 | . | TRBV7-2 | CASSFGGYNEQFF
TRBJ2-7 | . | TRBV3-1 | CASSQNTGFSYEQYF
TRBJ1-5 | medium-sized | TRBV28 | CASNYPTGRGQPQHF
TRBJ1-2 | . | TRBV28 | CASSSRTGGGYTF
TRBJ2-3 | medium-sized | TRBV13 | CASSFGTGGVDTQYF
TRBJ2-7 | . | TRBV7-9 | CASSLVQGPIYEQYF
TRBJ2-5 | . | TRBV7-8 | CASSLYSGSQETQYF
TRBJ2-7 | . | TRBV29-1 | CSVRDSLGEQYF
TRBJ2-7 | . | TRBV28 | CASSLLDRVKVYEQYF
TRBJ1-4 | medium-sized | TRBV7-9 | CASSALDGQGNEKLFF
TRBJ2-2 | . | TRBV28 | CASSLSSSGGELFF
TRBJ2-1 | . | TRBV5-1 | CASSTSGNEQFF
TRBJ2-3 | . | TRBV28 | CASSFGLAGGQSVLDTQYF
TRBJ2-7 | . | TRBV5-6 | CASSLWVAGYEQYF
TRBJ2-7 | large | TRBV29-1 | CSVEEGLYEQYF
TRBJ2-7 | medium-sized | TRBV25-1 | CASTDGYEQYF
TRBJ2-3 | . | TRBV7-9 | CASSPPSLPDTQYF
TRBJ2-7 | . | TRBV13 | CASSSGHSGGTYEQYF
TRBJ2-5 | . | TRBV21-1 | CASSKAPNRDREEETQYF
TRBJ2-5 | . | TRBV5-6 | CASSFPAGQETQYF
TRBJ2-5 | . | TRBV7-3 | CASSLTGGAEETQYF
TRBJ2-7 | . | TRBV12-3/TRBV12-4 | CASNDRGNEQYF
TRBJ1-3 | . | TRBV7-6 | CASSLFISGNTIYF
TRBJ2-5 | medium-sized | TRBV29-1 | CSVELANQETQYF
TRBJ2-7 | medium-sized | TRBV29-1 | CSVMPGTGSYEQYF
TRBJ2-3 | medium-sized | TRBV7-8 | CASSDSWSQGAGDTQYF
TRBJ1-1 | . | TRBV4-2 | CASSQRLVGDIPLNTEAFF
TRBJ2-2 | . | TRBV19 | CASMEFSYTGELFF
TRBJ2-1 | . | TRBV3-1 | CASSPAGSLNNEQFF
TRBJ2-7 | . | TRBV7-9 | CASSSGTPYEQYF
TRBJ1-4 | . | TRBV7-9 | CASRSVGEKLFF
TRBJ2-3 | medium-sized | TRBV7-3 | CASSLWTGGLDTQYF
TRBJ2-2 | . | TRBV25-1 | CASSEYLSNGELFF
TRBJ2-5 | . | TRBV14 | CASSQDPAETQYF
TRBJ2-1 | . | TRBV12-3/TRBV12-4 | CASSPGNEQFF
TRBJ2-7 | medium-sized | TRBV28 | CASTLQTDRYEQYF
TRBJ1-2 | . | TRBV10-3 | CAISEPDRGNYGYTF
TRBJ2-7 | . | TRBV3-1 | CASSPAGAYEQYF
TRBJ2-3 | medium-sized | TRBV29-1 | CSVEIPGTGVTDTQYF